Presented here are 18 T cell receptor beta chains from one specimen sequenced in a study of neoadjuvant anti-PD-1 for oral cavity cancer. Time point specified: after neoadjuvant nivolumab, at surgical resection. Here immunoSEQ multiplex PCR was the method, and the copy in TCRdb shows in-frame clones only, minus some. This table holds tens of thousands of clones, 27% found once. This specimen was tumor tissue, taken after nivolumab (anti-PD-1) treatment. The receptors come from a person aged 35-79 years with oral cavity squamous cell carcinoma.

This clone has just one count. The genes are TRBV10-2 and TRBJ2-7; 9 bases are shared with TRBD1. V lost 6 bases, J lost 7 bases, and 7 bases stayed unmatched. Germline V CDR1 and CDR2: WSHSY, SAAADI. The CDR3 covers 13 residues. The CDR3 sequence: CASRPQGAGEQYF. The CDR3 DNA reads TGCGCCAGCAGACCACAGGGGGCGGGAGAGCAGTACTTC.

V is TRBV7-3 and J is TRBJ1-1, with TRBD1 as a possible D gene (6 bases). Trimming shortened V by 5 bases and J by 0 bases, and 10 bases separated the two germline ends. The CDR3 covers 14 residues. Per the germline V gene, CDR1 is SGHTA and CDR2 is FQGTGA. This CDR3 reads CASSVQGMNTEAFF. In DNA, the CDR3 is TGTGCCAGCAGCGTCCAGGGGATGAACACTGAAGCTTTCTTT.

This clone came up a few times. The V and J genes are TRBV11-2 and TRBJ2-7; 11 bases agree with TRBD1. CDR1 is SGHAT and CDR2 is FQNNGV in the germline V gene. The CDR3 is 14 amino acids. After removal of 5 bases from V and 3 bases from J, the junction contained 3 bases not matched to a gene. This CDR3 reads CASSNGTGGYEQYF. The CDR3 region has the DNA TGTGCCAGCAGCAACGGGACAGGGGGCTACGAGCAGTACTTC. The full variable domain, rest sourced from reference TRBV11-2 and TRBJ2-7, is EAGVAQSPRYKIIEKRQSVAFWCNPISGHATLYWYQQILGQGPKLLIQFQNNGVVDDSQLPKDRFSAERLKGVDSTLKIQPAKLEDSAVYLCASSNGTGGYEQYFGPGTRLTVT.

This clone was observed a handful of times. The CDR3 DNA reads as TGTGCCTGGAGTGTAGGCGCATTAGGGGGCGGAGATACGCAGTATTTT. The encoded protein is CAWSVGALGGGDTQYF. This chain links TRBV30 with TRBJ2-3; 7 nucleotides line up with TRBD1. The CDR3 spans 16 residues. Germline V gene sequence: CDR1 GTSNPN, CDR2 SVGIG (reference sequence). With 0 bases clipped from V and 5 bases from J, the junction kept 11 bases outside the gene matches.

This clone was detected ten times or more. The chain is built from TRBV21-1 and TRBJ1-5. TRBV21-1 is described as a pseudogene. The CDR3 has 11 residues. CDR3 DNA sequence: TGTGCCAGCAGCTACGAGGGGCAGAGGCATTTT. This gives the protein CASSYEGQRHF.

CDR3 in DNA: TGTGCCACCAGCGGCCCCACAGCCCCCACGACCGGGGAGCTGTTTTTT. It yields the protein CATSGPTAPTTGELFF. The chain uses TRBV15 and TRBJ2-2, with D unresolved. V lost 5 bases to trimming and J lost 5 bases, with 18 bases between them. The CDR3 runs 16 residues. Germline CDR1 and CDR2: LNHNV and YYDKDF (reference sequence). Together with reference TRBV15 and TRBJ2-2, the CDR3 gives the full variable domain: DAMVIQNPRYQVTQFGKPVTLSCSQTLNHNVMYWYQQKSSQAPKLLFHYYDKDFNNEADTPDNFQSRRPNTSFCFLDIRSPGLGDTAMYLCATSGPTAPTTGELFFGEGSRLTVL.

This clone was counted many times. CDR3 sequence: CASSTDSGRTDTQYF. CDR3 DNA: TGTGCCAGTAGTACCGATAGCGGGAGGACAGATACGCAGTATTTT. The rearrangement links TRBV19 to TRBJ2-3; the match to TRBD2 covers 10 bases. The trim removed 4 bases at V and 3 bases at J, leaving 4 bases unmatched. CDR3 length: 15 amino acids. Germline V gene lookup returns CDR1 LNHDA and CDR2 SQIVND (reference sequence).

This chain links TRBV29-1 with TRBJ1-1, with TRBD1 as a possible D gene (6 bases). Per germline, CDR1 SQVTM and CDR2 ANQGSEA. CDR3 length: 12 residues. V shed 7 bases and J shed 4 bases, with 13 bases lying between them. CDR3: CSGAGAGTEAFF. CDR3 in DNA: TGCAGCGGCGCGGGGGCTGGCACTGAAGCTTTCTTT.

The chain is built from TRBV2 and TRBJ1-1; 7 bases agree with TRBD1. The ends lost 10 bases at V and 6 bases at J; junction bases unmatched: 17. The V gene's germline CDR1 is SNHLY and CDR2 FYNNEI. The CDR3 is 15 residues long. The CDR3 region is CANTGATLMSAEAFF. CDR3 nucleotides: TGTGCCAACACAGGGGCGACCTTGATGAGCGCTGAAGCTTTCTTT.

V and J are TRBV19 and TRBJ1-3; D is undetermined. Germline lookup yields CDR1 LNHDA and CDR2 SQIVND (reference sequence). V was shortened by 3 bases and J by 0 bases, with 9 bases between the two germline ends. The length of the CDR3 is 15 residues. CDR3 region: CASSIWVSSGNTIYF. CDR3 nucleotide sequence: TGTGCCAGTAGTATTTGGGTATCCTCTGGAAACACCATATATTTT.

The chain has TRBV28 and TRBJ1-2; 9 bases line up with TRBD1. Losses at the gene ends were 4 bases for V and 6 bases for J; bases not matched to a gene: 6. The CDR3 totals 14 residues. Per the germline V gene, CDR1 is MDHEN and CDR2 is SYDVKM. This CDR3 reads CASSSGQGWDGYTF. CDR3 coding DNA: TGTGCCAGCAGTTCCGGACAGGGGTGGGATGGCTACACCTTC.

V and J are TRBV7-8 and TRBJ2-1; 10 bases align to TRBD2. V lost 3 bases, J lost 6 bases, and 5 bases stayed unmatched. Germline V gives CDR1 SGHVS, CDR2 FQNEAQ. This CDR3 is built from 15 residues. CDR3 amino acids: CASSFLAGAVNEQFF. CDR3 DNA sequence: TGTGCCAGCAGCTTCCTAGCGGGAGCCGTCAATGAGCAGTTCTTC.

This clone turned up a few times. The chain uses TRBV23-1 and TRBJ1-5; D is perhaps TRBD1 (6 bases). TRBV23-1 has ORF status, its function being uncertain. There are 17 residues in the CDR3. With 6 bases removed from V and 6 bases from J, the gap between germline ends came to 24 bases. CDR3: CASSQGCDRRGVQPQHF. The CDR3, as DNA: TGCGCCAGCAGCCAGGGGTGTGACAGGAGAGGAGTTCAGCCCCAGCATTTT.

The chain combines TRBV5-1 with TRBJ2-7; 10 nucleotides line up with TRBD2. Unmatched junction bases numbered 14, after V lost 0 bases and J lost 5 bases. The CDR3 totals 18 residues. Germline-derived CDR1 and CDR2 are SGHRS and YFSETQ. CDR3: CASSLGLAGARLVHEQYF. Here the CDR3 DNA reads TGCGCCAGCAGCTTGGGGCTAGCGGGGGCTCGTTTGGTCCACGAGCAGTACTTC.

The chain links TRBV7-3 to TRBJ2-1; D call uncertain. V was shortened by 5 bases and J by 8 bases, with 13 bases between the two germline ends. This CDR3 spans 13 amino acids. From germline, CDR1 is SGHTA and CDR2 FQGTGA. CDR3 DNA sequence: TGTGCCAGCAGCCAAGGGTCAAGTGATGAGCAGTTCTTC. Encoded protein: CASSQGSSDEQFF.

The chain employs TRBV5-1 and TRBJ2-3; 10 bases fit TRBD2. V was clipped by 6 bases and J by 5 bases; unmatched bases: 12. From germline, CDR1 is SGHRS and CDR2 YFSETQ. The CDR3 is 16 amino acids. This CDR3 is CASKTGLADKIDTQYF. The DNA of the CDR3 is TGCGCCAGCAAAACCGGACTAGCGGACAAGATAGATACGCAGTATTTT.

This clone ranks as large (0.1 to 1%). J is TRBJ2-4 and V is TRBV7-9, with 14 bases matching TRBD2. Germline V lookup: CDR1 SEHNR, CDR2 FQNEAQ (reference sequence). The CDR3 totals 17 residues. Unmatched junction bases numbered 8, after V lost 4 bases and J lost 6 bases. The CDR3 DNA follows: TGTGCCAGCAGCTCCAGGACTAGCGGGAGGCAAGGAAACATTCAGTACTTC. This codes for CASSSRTSGRQGNIQYF.

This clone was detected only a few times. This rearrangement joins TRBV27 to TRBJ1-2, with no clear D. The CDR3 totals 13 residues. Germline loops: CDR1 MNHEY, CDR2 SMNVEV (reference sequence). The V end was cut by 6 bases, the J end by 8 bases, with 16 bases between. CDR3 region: CASSLGASEGYTF. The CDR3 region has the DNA TGTGCCAGCAGCTTAGGTGCCTCCGAAGGCTACACCTTC.